This TCR beta chain appears in the sequencing data of a study of chemoradiotherapy in HPV16-positive cancers. Profiling relied on immunoSEQ multiplex PCR, and the TCRdb table lists in-frame clones only, not all of them. The repertoire includes 8,000 to 9,000 clones, around 67% of them detected once, and around 8.6% sits in the top ten. Germline V CDR1 and CDR2: LNHDA, SQIVND (reference sequence). V shed 0 bases, J shed 9 bases, and the junction held 4 bases outside the gene matches. The length of the CDR3 is 16 residues. This clonotype was obtained from a human donor with HPV-associated anogenital cancer. The biological material was taken from a patient who underwent chemoradiotherapy. The V call is TRBV19, the J call TRBJ2-1; 14 bases match TRBD2. Here the CDR3 reads CASSIDGTSGSGEQFF. For the CDR3, the DNA is TGTGCCAGTAGTATAGACGGGACTAGCGGGAGTGGTGAGCAGTTCTTC.